Below, one T cell receptor (beta chain) is given with its context. The data are from a study of blood T cells in healthy people across ages. The use of a sample-barcoded 5' primer and a J-beta primer mix characterized a second PCR of about 7 to 12 cycles. TCRdb re-called the 5' RACE reads with MiXCR, one entry per CDR3 protein. The sample includes 650,000 to 800,000 distinct CDR3 sequences, around 45% seen only once; the top ten take about a fifth. V lost 10 bases and J lost 7, with 13 bases in between. The CDR3 is made up of 11 amino acids. Germline-derived CDR1 and CDR2 are LGHDT and YNNKEL (reference sequence).

The sequenced material came from blood. The receptor's source is a man between 60 and 75 years old in good health. The V call is TRBV3-1, the J call TRBJ1-1; weak D call: TRBD1 (5 bases). CDR3 amino acids: CATQGAGEAFF. The CDR3 DNA is TGTGCCACCCAGGGAGCGGGTGAAGCTTTCTTT.